Each of the 14 T cell receptor beta chains below was sequenced from the same sample in a study of blood T cell repertoires in COVID-19. Profiling relied on immunoSEQ multiplex PCR, and the TCRdb table lists in-frame clones only, not all of them. Among almost 250,000 clones, around nine tenths were seen once, and the ten largest hold 1.5% to 2%. The sequenced sample consisted of PBMCs or T cells enriched from blood (not recorded which). These receptors came from a woman in her forties or fifties who had recovered from COVID-19.

The rearrangement links TRBV6-4 to TRBJ1-1; D may be TRBD1 (5 bases). The CDR3 consists of 13 residues. Germline CDR1 is MRHNA and CDR2 is SNTAGT. V was pared by 5 bases and J by 1 base, with 8 bases between. CDR3 amino acids: CASSLQANTEAFF. The CDR3 DNA reads TGTGCCAGCAGTCTACAGGCGAACACTGAAGCTTTCTTT.

The rearrangement links TRBV2 to TRBJ2-7; 13 bases line up with TRBD2. Germline-derived CDR1 and CDR2 are SNHLY and FYNNEI. Trimming took 7 bases from V and 2 from J; bases not matched to a gene: 2. The CDR3 extends over 14 amino acids. CDR3 protein: CASKGLAGTYEQYF. In nucleotides, the CDR3 is TGTGCCAGCAAGGGACTAGCGGGAACCTACGAGCAGTACTTC.

The rearrangement uses TRBV5-6 and TRBJ2-2; TRBD2 matches at 10 bases. Germline V CDR1 and CDR2: SGHDT, YYEEEE. The CDR3 spans 18 residues. V shed 4 bases and J 1 base; nucleotides not matched to a gene: 10. The CDR3 reads CASSPLLAGVRNTGELFF. The CDR3, as DNA: TGTGCCAGCAGCCCGCTCCTAGCGGGAGTGAGGAACACCGGGGAGCTGTTTTTT.

The chain has TRBV14 and TRBJ2-3; 8 bases agree with TRBD2. This CDR3 is 15 amino acids long. Unmatched junction bases numbered 1, after V lost 2 bases and J lost 0 bases. CDR1 SGHDN and CDR2 FVKESK come from the germline V gene. In nucleotides, the CDR3 is TGTGCCAGCAGCCAATTAGCGGGGAGCACAGATACGCAGTATTTT. Its protein is CASSQLAGSTDTQYF. The full variable domain, with the rest looked up from reference TRBV14 and TRBJ2-3, is EAGVTQFPSHSVIEKGQTVTLRCDPISGHDNLYWYRRVMGKEIKFLLHFVKESKQDESGMPNNRFLAERTGGTYSTLKVQPAELEDSGVYFCASSQLAGSTDTQYFGPGTRLTVL.

The chain couples TRBV3-1 (or the pseudogene TRBV3-2) to TRBJ2-2, with D possibly being TRBD2 (6 bases). CDR1 is LGHDT and CDR2 is YNNKEL in the germline V gene (reference sequence). This CDR3 is 17 amino acids long. V shed 1 base and J shed 4 bases, with 16 bases lying between them. The CDR3 bases are TGTGCCAGCAGCCAAGTTACAGGAATGGGGGGCACCGGGGAGCTGTTTTTT. Protein: CASSQVTGMGGTGELFF.

This chain joins TRBV24-1 and TRBJ2-1; 14 bases agree with TRBD2. The V gene end was trimmed by 4 bases and the J gene end by 13 bases; junction bases not matched to a gene: 8. There are 15 residues in the CDR3. In germline, CDR1 is KGHDR, CDR2 SFDVKD. This CDR3 is CATSEPGTSGRIQFF. The CDR3 DNA reads as TGTGCCACCAGTGAACCCGGGACTAGCGGGAGAATACAGTTCTTC.

This sequence joins TRBV9 and TRBJ1-1, with unresolved D. V lost 3 bases and J lost 7, with 10 bases in between. The CDR3 is 12 amino acids. CDR1 and CDR2 from the germline V gene are SGDLS and YYNGEE. The CDR3 reads CASSGYADEAFF. In nucleotides, the CDR3 is TGTGCCAGCAGCGGATACGCGGATGAAGCTTTCTTT.

The chain employs TRBV5-1 and TRBJ2-7, with a tentative D call TRBD1 (8 bases). Germline CDR1 and CDR2: SGHRS and YFSETQ. V lost 4 bases and J 5 bases, leaving 16 bases between the germline ends. The CDR3 contains 14 residues. The CDR3 DNA reads TGCGCCAGCAGCATATACAGGGGGGGCGACGAGCAGTACTTC. Residues: CASSIYRGGDEQYF.

The rearrangement links TRBV7-9 to TRBJ1-4; D call uncertain. The CDR3 consists of 16 residues. Germline V gene sequence: CDR1 SEHNR, CDR2 FQNEAQ (reference sequence). Trimming took off 5 bases at V and 0 bases at J, with 13 bases between the two ends. CDR3 region: CASSRSPSATNEKLFF. CDR3 nucleotide sequence: TGTGCCAGCAGCCGGAGCCCTAGCGCAACTAATGAAAAACTGTTTTTT.

This sequence joins TRBV28 and TRBJ2-1, with D unresolved. Germline CDR1 is MDHEN and CDR2 is SYDVKM. Trimming removed 6 bases at V and 3 bases at J, with 3 bases between. This CDR3 spans 11 amino acids. CDR3 nucleotide sequence: TGTGCCAGCAGCAACTACAATGAGCAGTTCTTC. It is translated as CASSNYNEQFF.

This clone was seen a single time. The chain combines TRBV5-4 with TRBJ1-1; D is ambiguous. The V gene's germline CDR1 is SGHNT and CDR2 YYREEE (reference sequence). V lost 4 bases to trimming and J lost 3 bases, with 13 bases between them. The CDR3 totals 14 residues. CDR3 DNA sequence: TGTGCCAGCAGCGCTAGTATGTTAGACACTGAAGCTTTCTTT. This gives the protein CASSASMLDTEAFF.

This chain links TRBV7-9 with TRBJ1-2; 9 positions match TRBD1. This CDR3 contains 15 residues. Germline CDR1 is SEHNR and CDR2 is FQNEAQ (reference sequence). V gave up 1 base and J gave up 4 bases; unmatched junction bases: 4. The CDR3 nucleotides are TGTGCCAGCAGCTTAGTTGGACAGGGGACCTATGGCTACACCTTC. Amino acids: CASSLVGQGTYGYTF.

V usage is TRBV9 and J usage is TRBJ2-3; D not resolved. V lost 0 bases to trimming and J lost 0 bases, with 8 bases between them. CDR3 length: 15 amino acids. CDR1 and CDR2 from the germline V gene are SGDLS and YYNGEE. This chain's CDR3 is CASSVGALSTDTQYF. The CDR3 coding sequence is TGTGCCAGCAGCGTAGGGGCGTTGAGCACAGATACGCAGTATTTT.

The chain couples TRBV7-2 to TRBJ1-2; TRBD1 agrees at 9 bases. The V gene end was trimmed by 2 bases and the J gene end by 4 bases; junction bases not matched to a gene: 5. There are 15 residues in the CDR3. Germline V gives CDR1 SGHTA, CDR2 FQGNSA. CDR3 sequence reads: CASSLRTGESYGYTF. The CDR3 DNA follows: TGTGCCAGCAGCTTAAGGACAGGGGAATCCTATGGCTACACCTTC.